The clone carrying this T cell receptor (beta chain) was seen a handful of times. What it binds is unknown. The data are from a study of identical twins. Notes on the study in general: Cross-sectional statistics underpinned the conclusions; the same donors were not followed. For cord blood, abundant beta clonotypes had fewer insertions, unlike memory repertoires, which showed none.

A universal primer site arose from template switching, and cDNA bore unique molecular identifiers. TCRdb reanalysed the 5' RACE reads using MiXCR and keeps one entry per CDR3 protein. In the table there are approximately 600,000 distinct CDR3 sequences, around 9.6% of which are singletons. The germline CDR1 and CDR2 sequences are SNHLY and FYNNEI. The CDR3 runs 14 residues. Trimming removed 7 bases from V and 5 bases from J; junction bases left unmatched: 7. The sample was also linked to a second study, of yellow fever vaccine responses in identical twins.

Sequenced input: PBMCs. This receptor was taken from a woman between 18 and 29 years old in good health. The chain carries TRBV2 and TRBJ2-7; 11 bases align to TRBD1. Here the CDR3 reads CASNRDRGIDEQYF. CDR3 coding DNA: TGTGCCAGCAACAGGGACAGGGGGATAGACGAGCAGTACTTC.